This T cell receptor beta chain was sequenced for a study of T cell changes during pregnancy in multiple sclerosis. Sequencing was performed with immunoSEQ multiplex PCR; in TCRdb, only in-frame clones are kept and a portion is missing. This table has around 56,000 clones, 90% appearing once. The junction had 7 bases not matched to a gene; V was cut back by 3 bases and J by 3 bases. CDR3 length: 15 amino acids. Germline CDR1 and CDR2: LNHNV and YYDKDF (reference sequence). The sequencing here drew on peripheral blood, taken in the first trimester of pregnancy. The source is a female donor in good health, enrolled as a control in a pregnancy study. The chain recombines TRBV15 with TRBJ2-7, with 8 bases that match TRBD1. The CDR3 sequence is CATSSQGARSYEQYF. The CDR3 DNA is TGTGCCACCAGCAGCCAGGGGGCGCGGAGCTACGAGCAGTACTTC.